This TCR beta chain was identified in a study of cytomegalovirus exposure and HLA in healthy donors. At the level of the study: Unique TCRs numbering some 77 million, obtained from HLA-typed donors, made up an early data release.

Vbeta (60) and Jbeta (13) primers were used in the PCR. Clones were sequenced by immunoSEQ multiplex PCR, and TCRdb holds only the in-frame ones, with some missing. Its table records roughly 70,000 clones. Study outcomes and limitations: Some V segments, including TRBV6-2 and TRBV6-3, were excluded as indistinguishable. With later analysis, a missense DCLRE1C variant became linked to TCR beta V- and J-gene trimming. The presence/absence work took it that sequencing depth was about the same across donors.

In regard to this clone: Its antigen is still unknown.

Germline assignment: CDR1 SGHRS and CDR2 YFSETQ. V shed 4 bases and J 4 bases; nucleotides not matched to a gene: 4. CDR3 length: 14 residues. The sequenced sample consisted of PBMCs. The chain is built from TRBV5-1 and TRBJ2-7, with 11 bases lining up with TRBD1. The sequence came from a man aged 35 to 55 in good health and CMV-seronegative. The CDR3 region is CASSPGQGEYEQYF. The CDR3 coding sequence is TGCGCCAGCAGCCCGGGACAGGGGGAATACGAGCAGTACTTC.